The next 4 T cell receptor beta chains were all read from a single sample in a study of blood T cells in healthy people across ages. A second PCR of 7 to 11 cycles used a sample-barcoded 5' primer and a J-beta primer mix. TCRdb used MiXCR to reprocess the 5' RACE reads, holding one entry per CDR3 protein. The data contain about 1.7 million distinct CDR3 sequences, over 25% of them singletons. The sample taken for sequencing was blood. These receptors were taken from a woman under 40 in good health.

This clonotype was counted a single time. J is TRBJ2-7 and V is TRBV7-2; D gene ambiguous. V was pared by 6 bases and J by 0 bases, with 21 bases between. The CDR3 has 17 amino acids. Germline V lookup: CDR1 SGHTA, CDR2 FQGNSA. CDR3 loop: CASSYNWRTGSSYEQYF. In DNA form, the CDR3 reads TGTGCCAGCAGTTACAATTGGCGGACGGGCAGCTCCTACGAGCAGTACTTC.

At least ten counts were recorded for this clonotype. The rearrangement links TRBV20-1 to TRBJ2-5; 7 bases align to TRBD1. Germline CDR1 reads DFQATT; CDR2 reads SNEGSKA (reference sequence). The CDR3 is 13 residues long. Unmatched junction bases numbered 4, after V lost 4 bases and J lost 2 bases. The chain's CDR3 is CSATTGDQETQYF. CDR3 sequence (DNA): TGCAGTGCTACAACAGGGGATCAAGAGACCCAGTACTTC.

The gene calls are TRBV28 and TRBJ2-5; 7 positions match TRBD1. Per the germline V gene, CDR1 is MDHEN and CDR2 is SYDVKM. The V segment lost 6 bases and the J segment 12 bases; nucleotides outside the gene matches: 10. This CDR3 region has 12 residues. The CDR3 DNA is TGTGCCAGCAGCGGTGAGGGGGCAAAGAAGTACTTC. As protein: CASSGEGAKKYF. Combining the CDR3 with reference TRBV28 and TRBJ2-5 gives the whole variable domain DVKVTQSSRYLVKRTGEKVFLECVQDMDHENMFWYRQDPGLGLRLIYFSYDVKMKEKGDIPEGYSVSREKKERFSLILESASTNQTSMYLCASSGEGAKKYFGPGTRLLVL.

This clonotype was picked up a small number of times. This chain joins TRBV11-2 and TRBJ2-1, with 8 bases aligning to TRBD1. Trimming removed 4 bases from V and 0 bases from J; junction bases left unmatched: 5. The germline CDR1 and CDR2 sequences are SGHAT and FQNNGV. There are 16 residues in the CDR3. CDR3 bases: TGTGCCAGCAGCTACACGACAGGGGCCTCCTACAATGAGCAGTTCTTC. Protein sequence: CASSYTTGASYNEQFF.